Below are 24 T cell receptor beta chains sequenced from a single sample in a study of T-cell memory formation after mild COVID-19. One entry per CDR3 protein, called by TCRdb with MiXCR from the 5' RACE reads. The sample has about 190,000 distinct CDR3 sequences, 15% to 20% seen once. The sequencing input was PBMCs or a T cell subset sorted from them (not recorded which). Source of these receptors: an adult woman who had mild COVID-19 (a few samples of this study predate the infection). Cell type and time point are not known.

This clonotype was observed a handful of times. This chain connects TRBV7-9 to TRBJ2-1; 10 positions agree with TRBD2. The V and J ends lost 5 bases and 4 bases, in that order; junction bases with no gene match: 11. The CDR3 has 17 amino acids. CDR1 and CDR2 from the germline V gene are SEHNR and FQNEAQ (reference sequence). The CDR3 nucleotides are TGTGCCAGCAGCGCCCGCTGGTGGACTAGCGGTTACAATGAGCAGTTCTTC. Protein: CASSARWWTSGYNEQFF. The whole variable domain, remainder taken from reference TRBV7-9 and TRBJ2-1, is DTGVSQNPRHKITKRGQNVTFRCDPISEHNRLYWYRQTLGQGPEFLTYFQNEAQLEKSRLLSDRFSAERPKGSFSTLEIQRTEQGDSAMYLCASSARWWTSGYNEQFFGPGTRLTVL.

On this clonotype itself: This may stem from a read error, because a much larger clone lies one nucleotide away. The V and J genes are TRBV7-3 and TRBJ1-5, with a tentative D call TRBD1 (5 bases). The germline V gene encodes CDR1 SGHTA and CDR2 FQGTGA. This CDR3 comprises 13 residues. V was trimmed by 2 bases and J by 5 bases, leaving 7 bases between them. The DNA of the CDR3 is TGTGCCAGCAGCTTAGGGGGGGATCAGCCCCAGCATTTT. Translated, it gives CASSLGGDQPQHF.

CDR3 sequence: CASSYGPNTEAFF. In DNA, the CDR3 is TGTGCCAGCAGTTACGGGCCGAACACTGAAGCTTTCTTT. This chain links TRBV6-6 with TRBJ1-1; D is uncertain. This CDR3 is built from 13 residues. The germline V and J ends were trimmed by 2 bases and 1 base, with 5 bases remaining between them. The germline V gene has CDR1 MNHNY and CDR2 SVGAGI (reference sequence).

This clonotype was counted a few times. V usage is TRBV12-3 or TRBV12-4 and J usage is TRBJ1-5; TRBD1 is a possible D gene (5 bases). The ends were cut back, 6 bases at V and 2 bases at J, with 11 bases in the middle. This CDR3 comprises 14 residues. The CDR3 loop reads CASSRREGNQPQHF. In nucleotides, the CDR3 is TGTGCCAGCAGCCGCAGGGAGGGCAATCAGCCCCAGCATTTT.

The chain combines TRBV2 with TRBJ2-5; 12 nucleotides line up with TRBD2. This CDR3 is 14 amino acids long. The V gene's germline CDR1 is SNHLY and CDR2 FYNNEI. V shed 5 bases, J shed 5 bases, and the junction held 3 bases outside the gene matches. CDR3 bases: TGTGCCAGCAGTAGGACTAGCGGGGCGGAGACCCAGTACTTC. As protein: CASSRTSGAETQYF.

This clonotype was seen more than once but under ten times. The chain has TRBV5-1 and TRBJ2-7; 8 nucleotides match TRBD1. The CDR3 sequence is 15 residues long. Germline CDR1 is SGHRS and CDR2 is YFSETQ. V shed 2 bases and J 2 bases; nucleotides not matched to a gene: 6. The CDR3 here is CASSLAPGQAYEQYF. CDR3 in DNA: TGCGCCAGCAGCTTAGCACCGGGACAGGCCTACGAGCAGTACTTC.

In this sample, this clonotype turned up many times. The gene calls are TRBV5-5 and TRBJ2-1; TRBD2 matches at 10 bases. Germline V gives CDR1 SGHKS, CDR2 YYEKEE (reference sequence). The CDR3 extends over 17 amino acids. The ends lost 1 base at V and 1 base at J; junction bases unmatched: 5. CDR3 DNA sequence: TGTGCCAGCAGCTTGCGGACTAGCGGATCATCCTACAATGAGCAGTTCTTC. Residues: CASSLRTSGSSYNEQFF.

This clonotype was observed a handful of times. The CDR3 nucleotides read TGTGCCAGTAGTATAGGTCTGGTAGGTCAGCCCCAGCATTTT. Translation gives CASSIGLVGQPQHF. The V and J genes are TRBV19 and TRBJ1-5; unclear D gene. CDR1 is LNHDA and CDR2 is SQIVND in the germline V gene (reference sequence). CDR3 length equals 14 residues. Trimming pared 1 base from V and 6 bases from J, leaving 10 bases between.

This clonotype was counted many times. The V and J genes are TRBV7-2 and TRBJ2-5; TRBD1 aligns across 9 bases. Trimming cost V 3 bases and J 3 bases; bases outside gene matches: 11. This CDR3 contains 17 residues. Looked up from germline, CDR1 is SGHTA and CDR2 is FQGNSA. The CDR3 reads CASSFRGTGFTKETQYF. The CDR3 region has the DNA TGTGCCAGCAGCTTTCGCGGGACAGGGTTTACGAAAGAGACCCAGTACTTC.

The chain is built from TRBV7-9 and TRBJ2-3, with 7 bases lining up with TRBD1. The CDR3 covers 15 residues. Germline assignment: CDR1 SEHNR and CDR2 FQNEAQ (reference sequence). Trimming at V came to 5 bases and at J to 1 base, leaving 6 bases not matched to a gene. CDR3 loop: CASSRPGTGTDTQYF. The DNA for the CDR3 is TGTGCCAGCAGCCGCCCCGGGACAGGCACAGATACGCAGTATTTT.

This clonotype was seen more than once but under ten times. The chain has TRBV7-8 and TRBJ1-3; the match to TRBD1 covers 7 bases. The CDR3 contains 17 residues. From germline, CDR1 is SGHVS and CDR2 FQNEAQ. The V gene end was trimmed by 4 bases and the J gene end by 0 bases; junction bases not matched to a gene: 9. CDR3 nucleotides: TGTGCCAGCAGCTCCGGGACAGCGACTTACTCTGGAAACACCATATATTTT. Amino acid sequence: CASSSGTATYSGNTIYF.

This clonotype was observed at least ten times. This chain connects TRBV4-1 to TRBJ1-6; TRBD1 aligns across 9 bases. V lost 4 bases, J lost 7 bases, and 2 bases stayed unmatched. This CDR3 contains 14 residues. Germline CDR1 and CDR2: MGHRA and YSYEKL. The chain's CDR3 is CASSPGTGNSPLHF. DNA for the CDR3: TGCGCCAGCAGCCCCGGGACAGGGAATTCACCCCTCCACTTT.

This clonotype was counted only a few times. The chain carries TRBV7-2 and TRBJ2-3; 9 nucleotides align to TRBD2. The V segment lost 3 bases and the J segment 2 bases; nucleotides outside the gene matches: 9. CDR1 and CDR2 (germline): SGHTA, FQGNSA. This CDR3 is built from 17 residues. The CDR3 coding sequence is TGTGCCAGCAGCTTTTTCGGGCTAGCGGGGACCACAGATACGCAGTATTTT. Translating it yields CASSFFGLAGTTDTQYF. Full variable domain (remainder filled in from reference TRBV7-2 and TRBJ2-3): GAGVSQSPSNKVTEKGKDVELRCDPISGHTALYWYRQSLGQGLEFLIYFQGNSAPDKSGLPSDRFSAERTGGSVSTLTIQRTQQEDSAVYLCASSFFGLAGTTDTQYFGPGTRLTVL.

This chain uses TRBV7-3 with TRBJ2-7; no clear D. The CDR3 consists of 12 residues. V lost 5 bases, J lost 7 bases, and 12 bases lay in between. From germline, CDR1 is SGHTA and CDR2 FQGTGA. DNA for the CDR3: TGTGCCAGCAGCCCAAACGCTCCTGAGCAGTACTTC. It codes for CASSPNAPEQYF.

This clonotype was seen a few times. This chain connects TRBV11-3 to TRBJ2-3; D could derive from TRBD1 or TRBD2 (5 bases each). Germline V gives CDR1 SGHNT, CDR2 YENEEA. Trimming cost V 5 bases and J 4 bases, with 16 bases left between them. There are 15 residues in the CDR3. DNA for the CDR3: TGTGCCAGCAGCACCGGGACGAGTTGGGCAGATACGCAGTATTTT. It codes for CASSTGTSWADTQYF.

This clonotype was counted between two and nine times. The V and J genes are TRBV29-1 and TRBJ2-7, with 8 bases lining up with TRBD1. Germline CDR1 is SQVTM and CDR2 is ANQGSEA. The V and J ends lost 5 bases and 1 base, in that order; junction bases with no gene match: 10. The CDR3 is 15 residues long. CDR3 nucleotide sequence: TGCAGCGTTAGTCGTCTCACAGGGGGGTCCTACGAGCAGTACTTC. Translating gives CSVSRLTGGSYEQYF.

The chain carries TRBV5-1 and TRBJ1-6, with TRBD1 matching 7 bases. CDR3 size: 18 residues. Germline V lookup: CDR1 SGHRS, CDR2 YFSETQ. Trimming removed 2 bases from V and 5 bases from J; junction bases left unmatched: 13. In nucleotides, the CDR3 is TGCGCCAGCAGCTTCGGACAGGTGGCGGGCCCCGATAATTCACCCCTCCACTTT. This sequence encodes CASSFGQVAGPDNSPLHF.

The V gene is TRBV5-1, the J gene TRBJ2-6; 8 bases align to TRBD1. This CDR3 has 15 amino acids. The V gene's germline CDR1 is SGHRS and CDR2 YFSETQ. V shed 9 bases, J shed 0 bases, and the junction held 5 bases outside the gene matches. In DNA form, the CDR3 reads TGCGCCACTACGACAGGGGTCTCTGGGGCCAACGTCCTGACTTTC. Translated: CATTTGVSGANVLTF.

The sample holds a few counts of this clonotype. The chain employs TRBV7-9 and TRBJ2-7; 12 bases map to TRBD2. The junction had 8 bases not matched to a gene; V was cut back by 1 base and J by 4 bases. CDR3 length equals 17 residues. Germline CDR1 is SEHNR and CDR2 is FQNEAQ (reference sequence). CDR3 loop: CASSLGSLAGGPYEQYF. CDR3 nucleotides: TGTGCCAGCAGCTTAGGGTCCCTAGCGGGAGGGCCTTACGAGCAGTACTTC.

This clonotype turned up a few times. The chain uses TRBV15 and TRBJ2-3; D unclear. In germline, CDR1 is LNHNV, CDR2 YYDKDF (reference sequence). The CDR3 runs 14 residues. The V gene lost 0 bases and the J gene lost 0 bases, with 4 bases spanning the gap. Here the CDR3 DNA reads TGTGCCACCAGCAGAGATCATAGCACAGATACGCAGTATTTT. It encodes CATSRDHSTDTQYF.

The rearrangement uses TRBV19 and TRBJ1-2, with D uncertain. The CDR3 has 14 residues. The V gene's germline CDR1 is LNHDA and CDR2 SQIVND (reference sequence). Deletions cut 5 bases from V and 4 bases from J, with 14 bases between. DNA for the CDR3: TGTGCCAGTAGTCCCGAGATGGGCTCCTATGGCTACACCTTC. It encodes CASSPEMGSYGYTF.

This clonotype was counted only a few times. The rearrangement uses TRBV5-4 and TRBJ2-7; D may match TRBD1 or TRBD2 (5 bases each). The germline V gene has CDR1 SGHNT and CDR2 YYREEE (reference sequence). The germline V and J ends were trimmed by 4 bases and 3 bases, with 11 bases remaining between them. The CDR3 covers 13 residues. The chain's CDR3 is CASSVGAFYEQYF. In DNA, the CDR3 is TGTGCCAGCAGCGTCGGGGCTTTCTACGAGCAGTACTTC.

This clonotype was picked up a small number of times. The chain has TRBV20-1 and TRBJ1-2, with TRBD1 matching over 9 bases. V gave up 5 bases and J gave up 3 bases; unmatched junction bases: 4. From germline, CDR1 is DFQATT and CDR2 SNEGSKA (reference sequence). The CDR3 is 13 amino acids. This CDR3 reads CSAYTGGHYGYTF. CDR3 nucleotide sequence: TGCAGTGCTTACACAGGGGGCCACTATGGCTACACCTTC.

V is TRBV5-1 and J is TRBJ1-1; 8 nucleotides align to TRBD1. This CDR3 is 18 amino acids long. Trimming at V came to 2 bases and at J to 4 bases, leaving 16 bases not matched to a gene. CDR1 is SGHRS and CDR2 is YFSETQ in the germline V gene. In DNA form, the CDR3 reads TGCGCCAGCAGCTTAGGTCTTGACAGGGGATGGAGTGGCACTGAAGCTTTCTTT. It encodes CASSLGLDRGWSGTEAFF. The entire variable domain, with the rest obtained from reference TRBV5-1 and TRBJ1-1, is as follows: KAGVTQTPRYLIKTRGQQVTLSCSPISGHRSVSWYQQTPGQGLQFLFEYFSETQRNKGNFPGRFSGRQFSNSRSEMNVSTLELGDSALYLCASSLGLDRGWSGTEAFFGQGTRLTVV.